This T cell receptor (beta chain) was captured by sequencing in a study of cytomegalovirus exposure and HLA in healthy donors. CDR1 MNHEY and CDR2 SMNVEV come from the germline V gene (reference sequence). CDR3 length: 15 amino acids. V was clipped by 4 bases and J by 0 bases; unmatched bases: 4. In regard to this clone: Its cognate antigen is unknown.

Findings of the study overall: TCR beta sequences reportedly predicted most subjects' HLA-A and HLA-B alleles accurately.

PCR amplification relied on 60 Vbeta primers (plus 13 Jbeta primers). Profiling relied on immunoSEQ multiplex PCR, and the TCRdb table lists in-frame clones only, not all of them. The table lists over 85,000 clones, around 81% of them singletons. The chain employs TRBV27 and TRBJ2-3; 7 bases map to TRBD2. This clonotype originated in a female donor in good health and CMV-seropositive. The source material was PBMCs. The CDR3 loop reads CASSSSGRSTDTQYF. DNA of the CDR3: TGTGCCAGCAGTTCTAGCGGTCGGAGCACAGATACGCAGTATTTT.